This TCR beta chain was profiled in a study of vaccination effects on CD4 cells after COVID-19. Points on this clone: Antigen unknown.

Antigen-specific CD4+ T cell clonotypes were called by their expansion after viral peptide-pool culture in ViraFEST. With roughly 9 days of culture completed, CD4+ T cells were isolated. Either the BNT162b2 or mRNA-1273 vaccine was given to participants in two doses. Produced via immunoSEQ multiplex PCR; TCRdb's table is partial and in-frame only. Of some 15,000 clones in the sample, 70% to 80% were seen once. Unmatched junction bases numbered 5, after V lost 5 bases and J lost 3 bases. Germline V lookup: CDR1 LGHDT, CDR2 YNNKEL (reference sequence). CDR3 length equals 14 residues. This receptor was obtained from a human donor who received a COVID-19 vaccine. This material consisted of CD4+ T cells from PBMCs cultured with HCoV-NL63 spike peptides, taken after COVID-19 vaccination. This chain links TRBV3-1 (or the pseudogene TRBV3-2) with TRBJ2-7; 9 bases map to TRBD2. CDR3 in amino acids: CASSKSGRIYEQYF. The CDR3 nucleotides are TGTGCCAGCAGCAAAAGCGGGAGGATCTACGAGCAGTACTTC.